There are a few counts of the clone carrying this T cell receptor beta chain. Its specificity is unknown. Germline V gene sequence: CDR1 SNHLY, CDR2 FYNNEI. CDR3 length equals 15 residues. The junction had 13 bases not matched to a gene; V was cut back by 5 bases and J by 15 bases. Oncomine TCR Beta short-read sequencing was applied to DNA from cultured CD4+ T cells. TCRdb called the PCR reads again in MiXCR, with one record for every CDR3 protein. There are about 7,400 distinct CDR3 sequences in the sample; approximately 34% occur only once, and about 27% lies in the top ten. Stated treatment: approximately nine-day PBMC culture with coronavirus spike peptide pools or control peptides (ViraFEST assay). One should note that the unexposed donor's CD4+ T cells were collected before the COVID-19 pandemic (2011-2018). This entry is derived from a study of vaccination and CD4 T cells after COVID-19. Study-level background: The convalescents were made up of six males and four females, two of whom were Hispanic.

The specimen was CD4+ T cells from blood, cultured in vitro. The rearrangement joins TRBV2 to TRBJ2-4, with TRBD2 matching over 13 bases. The origin of this receptor is a human donor in good health. DNA of the CDR3: TGTGCCAGCAGTCCAGAAGGACTAGCGGGGGCGGTGGGGTACTTC. It encodes CASSPEGLAGAVGYF.